Shown below are 16 T cell receptor beta chains from a single sample sequenced in a study of cytomegalovirus exposure and HLA in healthy donors. The PCR used 60 Vbeta and 13 Jbeta primers. The assay was immunoSEQ multiplex PCR, and TCRdb's table has in-frame clones only and misses some. The table records about 150,000 clones, around 68% of them present only once. Specimen: PBMCs. The source is a man aged 30-40 years in good health and CMV-seropositive.

This clone was seen only once. The V and J genes are TRBV27 and TRBJ1-1; TRBD1 is a possible D gene (5 bases). CDR1 and CDR2 (germline): MNHEY, SMNVEV (reference sequence). The V gene lost 8 bases and the J gene lost 4 bases, with 14 bases spanning the gap. The CDR3 is 13 amino acids. The CDR3 protein is CASGGGRGTEAFF. CDR3 nucleotides: TGTGCCAGCGGGGGGGGTAGGGGCACTGAAGCTTTCTTT.

This clone came up a few times. As DNA, the CDR3 is TGCAGCGCCGAAGGGCGGGGGGCTTACGAGCAGTACTTC. As protein: CSAEGRGAYEQYF. The V call is TRBV29-1, the J call TRBJ2-7; 8 nucleotides agree with TRBD2. The CDR3 covers 13 residues. Losses at the gene ends were 7 bases for V and 4 bases for J; bases not matched to a gene: 9. Looked up from germline, CDR1 is SQVTM and CDR2 is ANQGSEA.

The chain combines TRBV6-6 with TRBJ1-2; unclear D gene. Germline-derived CDR1 and CDR2 are MNHNY and SVGAGI (reference sequence). The CDR3 contains 12 residues. Trimming pared 8 bases from V and 0 bases from J, leaving 7 bases between. The CDR3 loop is CASDGANYGYTF. The DNA for the CDR3 is TGTGCCAGCGACGGAGCTAACTATGGCTACACCTTC.

This clone showed up just once. This chain connects TRBV28 to TRBJ2-7, with 8 bases lining up with TRBD2. This CDR3 is 16 amino acids long. Germline V gene sequence: CDR1 MDHEN, CDR2 SYDVKM. J gave up 3 bases and V 3 bases, and 10 bases lay outside the gene matches. CDR3 coding DNA: TGTGCCAGCAGTTTTAAATGGGGTAGCGGGGACTACGAGCAGTACTTC. Translation: CASSFKWGSGDYEQYF.

This clone was seen a few times. The chain joins TRBV4-1 to TRBJ2-1; D perhaps matches TRBD2 (7 bases). CDR3 size: 15 residues. The ends were cut back, 5 bases at V and 1 base at J, with 12 bases in the middle. Per the germline V gene, CDR1 is MGHRA and CDR2 is YSYEKL. This CDR3 reads CASSKGGGSYNEQFF. CDR3 DNA: TGCGCCAGCAGCAAGGGGGGGGGATCCTACAATGAGCAGTTCTTC.

V is TRBV9 and J is TRBJ2-1; TRBD2 matches 8 bases. This CDR3 region has 13 residues. The germline V gene encodes CDR1 SGDLS and CDR2 YYNGEE. J was trimmed by 8 bases and V by 4 bases; bases with no gene match: 5. The CDR3 region is CASSPRGGYEQFF. DNA for the CDR3: TGTGCCAGCAGCCCACGGGGGGGATATGAGCAGTTCTTC.

The V gene is TRBV27, the J gene TRBJ1-5; 8 bases line up with TRBD1. CDR3 length equals 19 residues. With 6 bases clipped from V and 1 base from J, the junction kept 17 bases outside the gene matches. Per the germline V gene, CDR1 is MNHEY and CDR2 is SMNVEV (reference sequence). CDR3 nucleotide sequence: TGTGCCAGCAGCTCGCAAGCAGGCCTCTGGGACAGGAGCAATCAGCCCCAGCATTTT. Encoded protein: CASSSQAGLWDRSNQPQHF.

The chain uses TRBV5-1 and TRBJ2-7; D remains ambiguous. Per the germline V gene, CDR1 is SGHRS and CDR2 is YFSETQ. Deletions cut 0 bases from V and 3 bases from J, with 10 bases between. The CDR3 extends over 14 amino acids. CDR3 region: CASSLEAGYYEQYF. The CDR3 DNA follows: TGCGCCAGCAGCTTGGAGGCAGGATACTACGAGCAGTACTTC.

The chain uses TRBV2 and TRBJ2-5; 9 nucleotides agree with TRBD1. The CDR3 length is 15 residues. Losses at the gene ends were 8 bases for V and 2 bases for J; bases not matched to a gene: 9. The germline V gene encodes CDR1 SNHLY and CDR2 FYNNEI. The DNA for the CDR3 is TGTGCCAGCGGCCAACAGGGGGCGAGACAAGAGACCCAGTACTTC. It encodes CASGQQGARQETQYF.

The genes are TRBV7-2 and TRBJ1-3; 7 positions match TRBD1. Germline values: CDR1 SGHTA, CDR2 FQGNSA. The CDR3 has 15 residues. The ends lost 1 base at V and 4 bases at J; junction bases unmatched: 4. CDR3 sequence reads: CASSLDRGGGNTIYF. DNA of the CDR3: TGTGCCAGCAGCTTAGACAGGGGCGGAGGAAACACCATATATTTT.

This clone has only a few counts. The chain recombines TRBV11-2 with TRBJ1-6, with TRBD1 matching over 7 bases. The CDR3 has 16 amino acids. The V and J ends lost 5 bases and 7 bases, in that order; junction bases with no gene match: 11. CDR1 is SGHAT, CDR2 FQNNGV, per germline. The CDR3 is CASSLRTGPGNSPLHF. CDR3 nucleotides: TGTGCCAGCAGCCTCCGGACAGGACCTGGGAATTCACCCCTCCACTTT. The full variable domain, with the rest looked up from reference TRBV11-2 and TRBJ1-6, is EAGVAQSPRYKIIEKRQSVAFWCNPISGHATLYWYQQILGQGPKLLIQFQNNGVVDDSQLPKDRFSAERLKGVDSTLKIQPAKLEDSAVYLCASSLRTGPGNSPLHFGNGTRLTVT.

The rearrangement joins TRBV27 to TRBJ1-2, with D possibly matching TRBD1 (6 bases). With 6 bases removed from V and 6 bases from J, the gap between germline ends came to 20 bases. The germline CDR1 and CDR2 sequences are MNHEY and SMNVEV (reference sequence). The CDR3 contains 15 residues. The CDR3 DNA reads TGTGCCAGCAGCTTTGGGGGGGCGGTTATGGATGGCTACACCTTC. Its protein product is CASSFGGAVMDGYTF.

The V and J genes are TRBV30 and TRBJ2-5; TRBD1 agrees at 8 bases. Germline lookup yields CDR1 GTSNPN and CDR2 SVGIG (reference sequence). The CDR3 extends over 14 amino acids. Germline trimming cut 8 bases from V and 5 bases from J; bases unmatched to any gene: 13. Written as DNA, the CDR3 is TGTGCCCGGGGAATATCAGGGGGCGGGGAGACCCAGTACTTC. As protein: CARGISGGGETQYF. Using reference TRBV30 and TRBJ2-5 for the parts outside the CDR3, the full variable domain is SQTIHQWPATLVQPVGSPLSLECTVEGTSNPNLYWYRQAAGRGLQLLFYSVGIGQISSEVPQNLSASRPQDRQFILSSKKLLLSDSGFYLCARGISGGGETQYFGPGTRLLVL.

This chain uses TRBV18 with TRBJ2-6, with unresolved D. CDR3 size: 21 residues. Germline values: CDR1 KGHSH, CDR2 LQKENI. Trimming took off 4 bases at V and 2 bases at J, with 27 bases between the two ends. CDR3 loop: CASSLHEALPSIGAGANVLTF. CDR3 DNA: TGTGCCAGCTCACTGCACGAGGCACTCCCGAGTATAGGTGCTGGGGCCAACGTCCTGACTTTC.

The chain couples TRBV4-1 to TRBJ1-1; a possible D gene is TRBD1 (5 bases). The CDR3 consists of 15 residues. In germline, CDR1 is MGHRA, CDR2 YSYEKL. The V end was cut by 5 bases, the J end by 1 base, with 14 bases between. The CDR3 spells CASSSGGRKNTEAFF. The CDR3 region has the DNA TGCGCCAGCAGCTCCGGGGGACGGAAGAACACTGAAGCTTTCTTT.

The chain recombines TRBV7-9 with TRBJ2-5; TRBD1 aligns across 8 bases. The CDR3 spans 16 residues. J gave up 5 bases and V 1 base, and 9 bases lay outside the gene matches. Per germline, CDR1 SEHNR and CDR2 FQNEAQ (reference sequence). The CDR3 spells CASSLGDRSDLETQYF. The DNA for the CDR3 is TGTGCCAGCAGCTTAGGGGACAGGTCCGACCTCGAGACCCAGTACTTC.